Below, 5 T cell receptor beta chains from the same sample are listed, as sequenced in a study of T cells expressing NK-cell markers. From the 5' RACE reads, TCRdb lists one entry per CDR3 protein and no DNA. The table for this sample gives 350,000 to 400,000 distinct CDR3 sequences. Sequencing was done on a sample of blood T cells: a sorted CD56 or NKG2C T cell subset, CD4+ or CD8+ T cells, or bulk PBMC T cells (not recorded which). These receptor sequences come from a woman between 50 and 59 years old in good health.

The genes are TRBV7-6 and TRBJ2-1. The CDR3 contains 16 residues. Germline V gene sequence: CDR1 SGHVS, CDR2 FNYEAQ. The chain's CDR3 is CASSLARLGPNNEQFF.

The chain has TRBV10-2 and TRBJ2-3; checking the TCRdb D call of TRBD2 is not possible without DNA. The V gene's germline CDR1 is WSHSY and CDR2 SAAADI. The CDR3 consists of 16 residues. The CDR3 sequence: CASRRGLAGSTDTQYF.

The V and J genes are TRBV12-3 or TRBV12-4 and TRBJ2-3. CDR3 length: 13 amino acids. The CDR3 spells CASSRPVSPTQYF.

This chain joins TRBV29-1 and TRBJ2-1. Looked up from germline, CDR1 is SQVTM and CDR2 is ANQGSEA. The CDR3 contains 12 residues. The CDR3: CSVTAIGDEQFF.

The chain combines TRBV5-1 with TRBJ2-5; there is no DNA to check the TCRdb D call of TRBD2. CDR3 size: 16 residues. The germline gives CDR1 SGHRS, CDR2 YFSETQ. The CDR3 sequence is CASSLVGGGVQETQYF.